The 25 T cell receptor beta chains below were found in one sample sequenced in a study of blood T cells in healthy people across ages. The use of a sample-barcoded 5' primer and a J-beta primer mix characterized a second PCR of about 6 to 11 cycles. TCRdb independently ran MiXCR on the 5' RACE reads; one entry per CDR3 protein. Of approximately 1,700,000 distinct CDR3 sequences in the sample, more than 35% are singletons; the top ten hold roughly 23%. The sequencing input was blood. These receptor sequences come from a human donor in good health.

V usage is TRBV7-2 and J usage is TRBJ2-5; tentatively, D is TRBD1 or TRBD2 (5 bases each). V gave up 2 bases and J gave up 5 bases, with 12 bases separating them. Germline V gives CDR1 SGHTA, CDR2 FQGNSA. CDR3 length: 14 amino acids. The CDR3 sequence is CASSLTSGSETQYF. The CDR3 DNA reads as TGTGCCAGCAGCTTAACCTCAGGGAGCGAGACCCAGTACTTC.

This clonotype has more than one count but fewer than ten. The chain joins TRBV7-9 to TRBJ1-6; D gene unclear. This CDR3 contains 12 residues. Trimming left V 5 bases short and J 8 bases short, with 7 bases between. Germline V gene sequence: CDR1 SEHNR, CDR2 FQNEAQ (reference sequence). CDR3 nucleotide sequence: TGTGCCAGCAGCCTGCTCGATTCACCCCTCCACTTT. Translation gives CASSLLDSPLHF.

On this clonotype itself: Given a much more abundant clone one base away, this may be a read error. The V call is TRBV7-3, the J call TRBJ1-1; D not resolved. The CDR3 runs 13 residues. The germline gives CDR1 SGHTA, CDR2 FQGTGA. CDR3 region: CASSRWWNTEASF. As DNA, the CDR3 is TGTGCCAGCAGCCGGTGGTGGAACACTGAAGCTTCCTTT.

The chain links TRBV20-1 to TRBJ2-7, with TRBD2 as a possible D gene (5 bases). The DNA matches TRBJ2-5 better at its end, which makes the J call doubtful. This CDR3 comprises 14 residues. Germline V gene data show CDR1 as DFQATT and CDR2 as SNEGSKA (reference sequence). The CDR3 loop reads CSAREYLEGETQYF. The CDR3 DNA sequence: TGCAGTGCTAGAGAATACCTAGAGGGAGAGACCCAGTACTTC.

The table lists this clonotype with a few counts. This sequence joins TRBV27 and TRBJ2-5; TRBD2 might be the D (5 bases). This CDR3 spans 13 amino acids. V was cut by 5 bases and J by 5 bases, with 12 bases left in between. Per germline, CDR1 MNHEY and CDR2 SMNVEV (reference sequence). The CDR3 sequence: CASSPWGVETQYF. The CDR3 DNA reads TGTGCCAGCAGTCCCTGGGGAGTGGAGACCCAGTACTTC.

To note about this clonotype: A read error may produce the germline difference seen at one junction end. The chain employs TRBV7-2 and TRBJ2-1; no reliable D call. The CDR3 has 14 amino acids. Germline values: CDR1 SGHTA, CDR2 FQGNSA. CDR3 amino acids: CASSLEVGNNGQFF. DNA for the CDR3: TGTGCCAGCAGCTTAGAGGTCGGAAACAATGGGCAGTTCTTC.

The genes are TRBV9 and TRBJ2-3, with 8 bases that match TRBD2. The CDR3 loop spans 19 amino acids. With 0 bases clipped from V and 1 base from J, the junction kept 13 bases outside the gene matches. CDR1 and CDR2 from the germline V gene are SGDLS and YYNGEE. The CDR3 sequence is CASSVDLAGTPQRTDTQYF. The CDR3 DNA follows: TGTGCCAGCAGCGTAGATCTAGCGGGTACACCCCAACGCACAGATACGCAGTATTTT.

This clonotype has a handful of counts. The J gene is TRBJ1-1, the V gene TRBV6-5; 7 nucleotides match TRBD1. V gave up 0 bases and J gave up 1 base; unmatched junction bases: 5. Germline loops: CDR1 MNHEY, CDR2 SVGAGI. The CDR3 consists of 16 residues. The CDR3 DNA is TGTGCCAGCAGTTACTCCCCCGGGACAGCGAACACTGAAGCTTTCTTT. Translating it yields CASSYSPGTANTEAFF.

The chain links TRBV6-6 to TRBJ2-1; 8 nucleotides line up with TRBD1. V was clipped by 8 bases and J by 5 bases; unmatched bases: 5. The length of the CDR3 is 13 residues. Germline V lookup: CDR1 MNHNY, CDR2 SVGAGI (reference sequence). CDR3 bases: TGTGCCAGCCTTAGGGACAGGAACAATGAGCAGTTCTTC. Its protein is CASLRDRNNEQFF.

V usage is TRBV2 and J usage is TRBJ1-1, with a weak D call TRBD1 (5 bases). CDR1 is SNHLY and CDR2 is FYNNEI in the germline V gene. The CDR3 contains 13 residues. V lost 2 bases and J lost 7, with 11 bases in between. In DNA form, the CDR3 reads TGTGCCAGCAGTGAACGGAGGGGCGGTGAAGCTTTCTTT. It encodes CASSERRGGEAFF.

V usage is TRBV15 and J usage is TRBJ2-7; 10 nucleotides align to TRBD2. The CDR3 is 16 residues long. Trimming cost V 4 bases and J 0 bases; bases outside gene matches: 6. CDR1 LNHNV and CDR2 YYDKDF come from the germline V gene (reference sequence). The CDR3 is CATSNALAGSSYEQYF. CDR3 nucleotide sequence: TGTGCCACCAGCAACGCACTAGCGGGGAGCTCCTACGAGCAGTACTTC.

The V gene is TRBV27, the J gene TRBJ2-5; no reliable D call. The CDR3 has 13 residues. V lost 2 bases and J lost 4, with 8 bases in between. In germline, CDR1 is MNHEY, CDR2 SMNVEV (reference sequence). The CDR3 DNA reads as TGTGCCAGCAGTTTAAATATTCGAGAGACCCAGTACTTC. Translation: CASSLNIRETQYF.

This clonotype was picked up a small number of times. The chain has TRBV12-3 or TRBV12-4 and TRBJ1-1, with D possibly matching TRBD1 (5 bases). The germline V and J ends were trimmed by 10 bases and 3 bases, with 18 bases remaining between them. The CDR3 sequence is 14 residues long. The CDR3 bases are TGTGCCACGTCCTCCGGCGGAGGGGACACTGAAGCTTTCTTT. It yields the protein CATSSGGGDTEAFF.

V is TRBV5-1 and J is TRBJ2-6; perhaps TRBD1 as D (5 bases). The CDR3 length is 15 residues. The V end lost 4 bases, the J end lost 0 bases, and 8 bases lay between the germline ends. The germline CDR1 and CDR2 sequences are SGHRS and YFSETQ. The CDR3 region has the DNA TGCGCCAGCAGCAAAAGGGGCTCTGGGGCCAACGTCCTGACTTTC. Protein product: CASSKRGSGANVLTF.

This sequence joins TRBV7-2 and TRBJ1-4, with TRBD1 as a possible D gene (5 bases). The germline V gene encodes CDR1 SGHTA and CDR2 FQGNSA. The CDR3 runs 12 residues. Trimming took 3 bases from V and 11 from J, leaving 10 bases between them. The CDR3 loop is CASSLPGGKLFF. In nucleotides, the CDR3 is TGTGCCAGCAGCTTGCCCGGGGGGAAACTGTTTTTT.

The chain combines TRBV6-1 with TRBJ1-5, with 7 bases aligning to TRBD1. The germline gives CDR1 MNHNS, CDR2 SASEGT. The trim removed 7 bases at V and 0 bases at J, leaving 3 bases unmatched. The CDR3 has 14 amino acids. CDR3 protein: CASIQGGSNQPQHF. The CDR3 bases are TGTGCCAGCATTCAGGGGGGTAGCAATCAGCCCCAGCATTTT.

In this sample, this clonotype turned up a few times. This chain joins TRBV4-2 and TRBJ1-2, with 7 bases that match TRBD1. Trimming at V came to 4 bases and at J to 8 bases, leaving 10 bases not matched to a gene. CDR3 length: 14 residues. Germline V CDR1 and CDR2: LGHNA, YNFKEQ. The CDR3 coding sequence is TGTGCCAGCAGCCCTACCCAGGGGGGGAGCGGCTACACCTTC. Translation gives CASSPTQGGSGYTF.

This clonotype was seen a few times. The genes are TRBV6-6 and TRBJ1-1; D gene uncertain. There are 14 residues in the CDR3. V was pared by 0 bases and J by 1 base, with 6 bases between. The V gene's germline CDR1 is MNHNY and CDR2 SVGAGI (reference sequence). CDR3: CASSYSGKNTEAFF. For the CDR3, the DNA is TGTGCCAGCAGTTACTCGGGAAAGAACACTGAAGCTTTCTTT.

The rearrangement joins TRBV7-8 to TRBJ2-1; D unclear. Germline CDR1 reads SGHVS; CDR2 reads FQNEAQ. Deletions cut 3 bases from V and 6 bases from J, with 24 bases between. The CDR3 consists of 18 residues. CDR3 coding DNA: TGTGCCAGCAGCTTCCCCACCATGGAACTCTTCCCTATCAATGAGCAGTTCTTC. This gives the protein CASSFPTMELFPINEQFF.

In this sample, this clonotype turned up a few times. The V gene is TRBV6-5, the J gene TRBJ2-5; 7 bases are a match to TRBD1. The V gene end was trimmed by 0 bases and the J gene end by 4 bases; junction bases not matched to a gene: 8. The germline gives CDR1 MNHEY, CDR2 SVGAGI. The CDR3 runs 16 residues. For the CDR3, the DNA is TGTGCCAGCAGTTACTCGCACAGGGGCCCGGCAGAGACCCAGTACTTC. Amino acids: CASSYSHRGPAETQYF.

This clonotype was counted only a few times. The chain combines TRBV12-3 or TRBV12-4 with TRBJ2-1; maybe TRBD1 (6 bases). Trimming cost V 5 bases and J 14 bases, with 16 bases left between them. The CDR3 extends over 12 amino acids. The CDR3, as DNA: TGTGCCAGCAGTCCCGGGGCGGCAGGGGAGTTCTTC. It is translated as CASSPGAAGEFF.

This clonotype occurred a few times. The chain has TRBV9 and TRBJ2-3, with 16 bases fitting TRBD2. The CDR3 contains 16 residues. Germline lookup yields CDR1 SGDLS and CDR2 YYNGEE. V lost 2 bases and J lost 7; bases outside the gene matches: 4. This CDR3 reads CASSVGTSGGAHTQYF. In DNA form, the CDR3 reads TGTGCCAGCAGCGTGGGGACTAGCGGGGGGGCGCATACGCAGTATTTT.

The chain carries TRBV7-2 and TRBJ2-1; D possibly corresponds to TRBD2 (5 bases). The CDR3 has 16 residues. Germline-derived CDR1 and CDR2 are SGHTA and FQGNSA. V was shortened by 5 bases and J by 0 bases, with 14 bases between the two germline ends. In DNA form, the CDR3 reads TGTGCCAGCAGCCGACTATTTTGGGGCTCCTACAATGAGCAGTTCTTC. Translating gives CASSRLFWGSYNEQFF.

The rearrangement links TRBV4-3 to TRBJ2-1, with 10 bases identical to TRBD1. The germline gives CDR1 LGHNA, CDR2 YSLEER. The CDR3 is 17 amino acids. The J segment lost 4 bases and the V segment lost 1 base, leaving 7 bases of the junction unmatched. The CDR3 region is CASSQVWTGGRYNEQFF. CDR3 bases: TGCGCCAGCAGCCAAGTGTGGACAGGGGGTCGGTACAATGAGCAGTTCTTC.

This clonotype was seen only a few times. V is TRBV7-2 and J is TRBJ2-7, with 7 bases aligning to TRBD2. In germline, CDR1 is SGHTA, CDR2 FQGNSA. This CDR3 region has 14 residues. V was pared by 1 base and J by 7 bases, with 7 bases of the junction left unmatched. CDR3 in amino acids: CASSLGWGREEQYF. The CDR3 DNA reads as TGTGCCAGCAGCTTAGGCTGGGGGAGGGAGGAGCAGTACTTC.